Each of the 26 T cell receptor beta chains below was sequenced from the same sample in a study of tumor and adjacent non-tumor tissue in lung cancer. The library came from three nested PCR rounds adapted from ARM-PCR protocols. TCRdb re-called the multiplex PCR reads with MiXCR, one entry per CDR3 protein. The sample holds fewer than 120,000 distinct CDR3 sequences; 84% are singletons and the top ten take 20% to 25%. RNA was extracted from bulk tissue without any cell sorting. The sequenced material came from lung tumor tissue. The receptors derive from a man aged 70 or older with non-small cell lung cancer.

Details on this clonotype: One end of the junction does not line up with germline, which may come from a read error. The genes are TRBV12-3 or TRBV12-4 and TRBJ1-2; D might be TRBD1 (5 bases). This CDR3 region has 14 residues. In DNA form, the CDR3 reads TGTGCCGGCAGCCATTGGGGCACATACTATGGCTACACCTTC. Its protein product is CAGSHWGTYYGYTF.

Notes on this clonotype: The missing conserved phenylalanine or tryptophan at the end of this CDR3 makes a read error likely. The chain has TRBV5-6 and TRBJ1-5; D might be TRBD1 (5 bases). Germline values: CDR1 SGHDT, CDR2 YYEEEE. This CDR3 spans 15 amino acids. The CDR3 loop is CAISLGATVGQPQHS. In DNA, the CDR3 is TGTGCCATCAGCTTGGGCGCGACAGTAGGACAGCCCCAGCATTCT.

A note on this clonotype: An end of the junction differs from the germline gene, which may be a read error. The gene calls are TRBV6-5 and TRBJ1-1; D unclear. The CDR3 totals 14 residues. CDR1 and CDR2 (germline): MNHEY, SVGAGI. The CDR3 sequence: CASSIGDLGTEALF. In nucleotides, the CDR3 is TGTGCCAGCAGTATAGGAGACTTGGGCACTGAAGCTTTATTT.

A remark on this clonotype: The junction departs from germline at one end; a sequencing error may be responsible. The CDR3 nucleotides read TGTGCCAACAGTAGGTCAGACAGGGGAGGAACAGATACGCAGTATTTT. Its translation: CANSRSDRGGTDTQYF. This sequence joins TRBV6-2 or TRBV6-3 and TRBJ2-3; 8 nucleotides align to TRBD1. The CDR3 spans 16 residues. Germline values: CDR1 MNHEY, CDR2 SVGEGT.

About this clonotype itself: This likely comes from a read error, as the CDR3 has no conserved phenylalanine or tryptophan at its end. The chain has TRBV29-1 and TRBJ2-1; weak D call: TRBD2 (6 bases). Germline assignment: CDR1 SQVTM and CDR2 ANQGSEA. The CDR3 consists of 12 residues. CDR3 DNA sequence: TGTAGCGTTTGGGGGAGGCGGAATGAGCAGTTCGTC. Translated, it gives CSVWGRRNEQFV.

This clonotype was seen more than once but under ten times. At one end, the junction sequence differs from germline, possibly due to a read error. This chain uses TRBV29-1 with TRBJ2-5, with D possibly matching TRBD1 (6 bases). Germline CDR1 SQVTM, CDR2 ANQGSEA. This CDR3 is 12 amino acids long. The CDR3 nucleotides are TGCATCGTTGAGGTAGGGGGAGAGACTCAGTACTTC. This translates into CIVEVGGETQYF.

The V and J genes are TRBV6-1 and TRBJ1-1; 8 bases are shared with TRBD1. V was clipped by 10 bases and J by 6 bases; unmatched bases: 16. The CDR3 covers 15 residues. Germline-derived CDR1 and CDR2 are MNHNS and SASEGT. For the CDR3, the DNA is TGTGCCAACACCCAATGGGGACAGGATTGTTCTGAAGCTTTCTTT. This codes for CANTQWGQDCSEAFF.

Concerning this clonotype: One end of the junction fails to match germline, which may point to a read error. The CDR3 is CAISRPGTGIGSGNTIYF. The CDR3 DNA sequence: TGTGCCATCAGTCGTCCCGGGACGGGGATCGGCTCTGGAAACACCATATATTTC. The chain links TRBV12-3 or TRBV12-4 to TRBJ1-3; D is perhaps TRBD1 (5 bases). This CDR3 has 18 amino acids.

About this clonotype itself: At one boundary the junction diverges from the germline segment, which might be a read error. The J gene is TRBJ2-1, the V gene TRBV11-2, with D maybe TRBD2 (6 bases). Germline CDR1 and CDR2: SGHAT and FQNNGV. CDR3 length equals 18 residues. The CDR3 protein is CASSLNVRGWASYNEQVF. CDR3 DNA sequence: TGTGCCAGCAGCTTAAATGTGCGGGGCTGGGCCTCCTACAATGAGCAGGTCTTC. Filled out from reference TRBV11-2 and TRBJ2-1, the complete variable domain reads EAGVAQSPRYKIIEKRQSVAFWCNPISGHATLYWYQQILGQGPKLLIQFQNNGVVDDSQLPKDRFSAERLKGVDSTLKIQPAKLEDSAVYLCASSLNVRGWASYNEQVFGPGTRLTVL.

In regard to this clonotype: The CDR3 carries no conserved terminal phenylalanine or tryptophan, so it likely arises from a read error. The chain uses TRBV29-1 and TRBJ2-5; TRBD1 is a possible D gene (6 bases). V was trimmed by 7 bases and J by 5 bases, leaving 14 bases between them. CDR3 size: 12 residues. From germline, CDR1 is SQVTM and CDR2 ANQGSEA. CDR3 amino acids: CSGKRRGETQYS. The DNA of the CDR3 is TGCAGCGGGAAACGAAGGGGGGAGACCCAGTACTCC.

CDR3 protein: CASSQRAKAWELFF. The CDR3 nucleotides are TGTGCCAGCAGCCAAAGGGCGAAGGCCTGGGAGCTGTTTTTT. The rearrangement links TRBV14 to TRBJ2-2; no firm D call. The CDR3 spans 14 residues. V dropped 2 bases and J dropped 9 bases, with 13 bases sitting between them. Germline CDR1 is SGHDN and CDR2 is FVKESK.

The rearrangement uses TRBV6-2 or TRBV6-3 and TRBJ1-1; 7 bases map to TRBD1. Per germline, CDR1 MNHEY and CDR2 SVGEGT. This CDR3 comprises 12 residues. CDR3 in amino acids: CGSRDRNTEAFF. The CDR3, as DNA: TGTGGCAGTAGGGACAGGAACACTGAAGCTTTCTTT.

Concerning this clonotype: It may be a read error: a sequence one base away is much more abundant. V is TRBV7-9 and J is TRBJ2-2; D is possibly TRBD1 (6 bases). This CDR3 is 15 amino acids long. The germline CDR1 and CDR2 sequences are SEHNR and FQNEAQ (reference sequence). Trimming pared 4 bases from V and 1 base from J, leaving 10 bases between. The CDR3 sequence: CASSSETGNTGELFF. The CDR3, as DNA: TGTGCCAGCAGCTCCGAGACAGGGAACACCGGGGAGCTGTTTTTT.

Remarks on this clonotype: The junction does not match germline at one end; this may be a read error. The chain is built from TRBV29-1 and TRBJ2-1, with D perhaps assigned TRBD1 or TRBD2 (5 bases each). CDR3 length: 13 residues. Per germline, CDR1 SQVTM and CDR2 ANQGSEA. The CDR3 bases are TGCAACGTTGAAGATCTGGGGGTTCGTGAGCAGCTCTTC. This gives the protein CNVEDLGVREQLF.

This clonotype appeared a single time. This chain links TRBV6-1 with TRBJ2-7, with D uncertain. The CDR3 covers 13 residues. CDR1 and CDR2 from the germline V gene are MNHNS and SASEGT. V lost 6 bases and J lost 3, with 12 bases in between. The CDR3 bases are TGTGCCAGCAGCCTGGTACACCTCTACGAGCAGTACTTC. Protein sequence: CASSLVHLYEQYF.

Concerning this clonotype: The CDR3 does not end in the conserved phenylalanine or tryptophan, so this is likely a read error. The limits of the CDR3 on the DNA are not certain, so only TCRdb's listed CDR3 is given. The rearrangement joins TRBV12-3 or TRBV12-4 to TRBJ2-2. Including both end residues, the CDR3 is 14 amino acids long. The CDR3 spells CASSYRPNTGELCY.

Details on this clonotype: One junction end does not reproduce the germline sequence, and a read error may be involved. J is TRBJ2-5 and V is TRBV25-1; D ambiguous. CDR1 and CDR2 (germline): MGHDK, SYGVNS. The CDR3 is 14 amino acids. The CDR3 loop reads CVSSPAGGKETQYF. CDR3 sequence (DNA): TGTGTCAGCAGCCCGGCTGGCGGAAAAGAGACCCAGTACTTC.

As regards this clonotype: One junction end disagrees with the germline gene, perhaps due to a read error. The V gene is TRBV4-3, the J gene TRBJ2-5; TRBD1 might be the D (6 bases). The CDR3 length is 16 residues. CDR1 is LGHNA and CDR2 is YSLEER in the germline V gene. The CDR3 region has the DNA TGCGCCAGCACCCAAGCCAGAGGGGTGGGACAAGATACCCAGTACTTC. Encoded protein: CASTQARGVGQDTQYF.

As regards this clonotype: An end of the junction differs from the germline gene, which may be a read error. CDR3 nucleotides: TGCGCCAGCAAAGAGACAGGTCACAAAGAGCAGTTCTTC. Translated: CASKETGHKEQFF. The J gene is TRBJ2-1, the V gene TRBV10-2, with a weak D call TRBD1 (6 bases). Looked up from germline, CDR1 is WSHSY and CDR2 is SAAADI. The CDR3 covers 13 residues.

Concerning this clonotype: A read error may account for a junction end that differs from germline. DNA of the CDR3: TGTGCCAGCAGACAGCGCGGCGAAGCATTCTTT. This codes for CASRQRGEAFF. The V and J genes are TRBV6-5 and TRBJ1-1; no clear D gene. Germline lookup yields CDR1 MNHEY and CDR2 SVGAGI. The CDR3 is 11 amino acids.

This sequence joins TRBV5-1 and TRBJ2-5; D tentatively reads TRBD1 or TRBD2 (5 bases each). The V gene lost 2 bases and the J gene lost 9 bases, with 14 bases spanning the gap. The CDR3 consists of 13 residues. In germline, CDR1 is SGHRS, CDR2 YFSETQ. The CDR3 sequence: CASSFEGQEAQYF. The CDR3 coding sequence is TGCGCCAGCAGCTTCGAGGGGCAGGAGGCCCAGTACTTC.

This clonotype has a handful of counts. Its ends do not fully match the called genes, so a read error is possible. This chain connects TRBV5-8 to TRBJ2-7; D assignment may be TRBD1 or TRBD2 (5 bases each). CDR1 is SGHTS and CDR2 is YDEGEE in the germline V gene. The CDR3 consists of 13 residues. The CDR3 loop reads CASSTFERDEQYF. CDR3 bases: TGTGCCAGCAGCACCTTTGAAAGGGACGAGCAATACTTC.

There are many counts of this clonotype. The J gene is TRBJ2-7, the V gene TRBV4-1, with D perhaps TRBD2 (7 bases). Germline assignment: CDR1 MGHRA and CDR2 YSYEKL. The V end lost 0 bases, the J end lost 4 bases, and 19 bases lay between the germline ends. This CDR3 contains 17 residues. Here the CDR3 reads CASSQDRGGMGPYEQYF. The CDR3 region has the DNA TGCGCCAGCAGCCAAGATAGGGGGGGGATGGGACCTTACGAGCAGTACTTC.

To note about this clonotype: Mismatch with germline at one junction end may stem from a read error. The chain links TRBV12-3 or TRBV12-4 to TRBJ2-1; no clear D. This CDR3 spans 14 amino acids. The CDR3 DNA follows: TGTGCCAGCAATTTAACTAACGGGCTGAATGAGCAGTTCTTC. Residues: CASNLTNGLNEQFF.

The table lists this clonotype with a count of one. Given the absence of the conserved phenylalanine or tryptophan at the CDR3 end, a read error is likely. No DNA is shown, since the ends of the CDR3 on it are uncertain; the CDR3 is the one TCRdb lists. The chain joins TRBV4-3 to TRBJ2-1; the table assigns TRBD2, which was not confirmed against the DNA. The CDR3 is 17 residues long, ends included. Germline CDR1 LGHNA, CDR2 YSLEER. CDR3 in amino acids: CASIQDPAGAEYNEQFY.

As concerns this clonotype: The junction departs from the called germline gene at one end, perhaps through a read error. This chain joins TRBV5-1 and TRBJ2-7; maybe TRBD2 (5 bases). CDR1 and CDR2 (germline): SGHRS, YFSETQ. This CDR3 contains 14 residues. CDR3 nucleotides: TGCGCCAGCAGCTCCGGGATAGGCCTCGAAAGGCAGCACTTC. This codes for CASSSGIGLERQHF. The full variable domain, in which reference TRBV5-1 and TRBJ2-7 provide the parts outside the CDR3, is KAGVTQTPRYLIKTRGQQVTLSCSPISGHRSVSWYQQTPGQGLQFLFEYFSETQRNKGNFPGRFSGRQFSNSRSEMNVSTLELGDSALYLCASSSGIGLERQHFGPGTRLTVT.